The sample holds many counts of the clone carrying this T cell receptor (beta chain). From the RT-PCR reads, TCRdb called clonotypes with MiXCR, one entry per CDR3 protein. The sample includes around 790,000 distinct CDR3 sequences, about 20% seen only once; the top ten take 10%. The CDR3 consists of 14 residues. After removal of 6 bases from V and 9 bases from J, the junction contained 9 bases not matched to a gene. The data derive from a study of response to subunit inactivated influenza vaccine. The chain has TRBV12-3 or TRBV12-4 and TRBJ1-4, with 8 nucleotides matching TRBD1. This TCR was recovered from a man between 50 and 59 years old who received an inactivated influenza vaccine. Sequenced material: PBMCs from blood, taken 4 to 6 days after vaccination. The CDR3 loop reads CASSWQGAQKKLFF. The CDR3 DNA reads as TGTGCCAGCAGCTGGCAGGGGGCGCAAAAAAAACTGTTTTTT.